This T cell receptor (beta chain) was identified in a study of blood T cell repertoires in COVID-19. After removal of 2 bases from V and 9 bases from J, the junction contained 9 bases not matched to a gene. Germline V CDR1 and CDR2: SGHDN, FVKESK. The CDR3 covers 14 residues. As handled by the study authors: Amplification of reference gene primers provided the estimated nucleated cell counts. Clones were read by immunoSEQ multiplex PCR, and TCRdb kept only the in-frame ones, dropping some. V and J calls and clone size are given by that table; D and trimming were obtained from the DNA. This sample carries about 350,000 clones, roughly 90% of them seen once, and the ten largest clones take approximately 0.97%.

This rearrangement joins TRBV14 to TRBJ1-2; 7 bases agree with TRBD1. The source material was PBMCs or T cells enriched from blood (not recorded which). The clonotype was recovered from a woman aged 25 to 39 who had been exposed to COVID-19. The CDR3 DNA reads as TGTGCCAGCAGCCAACAACCGGGACAGCTTCGCTACACCTTC. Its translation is CASSQQPGQLRYTF.